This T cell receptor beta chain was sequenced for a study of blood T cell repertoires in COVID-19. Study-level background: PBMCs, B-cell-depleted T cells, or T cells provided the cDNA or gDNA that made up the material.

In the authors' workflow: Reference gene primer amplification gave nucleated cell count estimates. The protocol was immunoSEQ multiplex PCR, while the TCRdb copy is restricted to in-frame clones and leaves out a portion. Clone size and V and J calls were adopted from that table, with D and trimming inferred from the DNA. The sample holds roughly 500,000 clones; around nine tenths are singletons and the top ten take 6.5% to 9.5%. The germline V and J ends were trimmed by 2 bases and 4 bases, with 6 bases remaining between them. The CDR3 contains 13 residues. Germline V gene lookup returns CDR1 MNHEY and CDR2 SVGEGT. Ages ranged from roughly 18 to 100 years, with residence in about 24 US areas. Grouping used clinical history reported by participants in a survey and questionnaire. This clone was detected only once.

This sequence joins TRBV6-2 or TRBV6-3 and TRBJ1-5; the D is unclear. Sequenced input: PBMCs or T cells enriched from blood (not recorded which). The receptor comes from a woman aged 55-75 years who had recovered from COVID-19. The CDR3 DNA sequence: TGTGCCAGCAGTTACAACGGGAATCAGCCCCAGCATTTT. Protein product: CASSYNGNQPQHF.